This section outlines one T cell receptor (beta chain) sequence together with its context. The antigen is not known. The CDR3 sequence is 18 residues long. The data are from a study of T cell responses to AZD1222 COVID-19 vaccine. Data came from immunoSEQ multiplex PCR; TCRdb stores just in-frame clones and leaves some out. The repertoire holds over 100,000 clones, around 94% seen once, with 5.5% to 8% in the top ten. Findings and limits, study-wide: Possibly, clonal diversity was underestimated; donors were largely white British and included more females. Spike-wide vaccine-associated CD4 TCRs dominated at 160-218 and 743-854.

The sequence derives from an adult in good health. Sequenced here: peripheral blood, sampled on day 0 of AZD1222 vaccination. The chain uses TRBV12-2 and TRBJ2-2; TRBD2, the table's D call, was not compared with the DNA. TRBV12-2 is annotated as a pseudogene. The CDR3 coding sequence is TGTGCAAGTCGTCTCTTTGGGACTAGCGGACGTGAGGCCGGGGAGCTGTTTTTT. Amino acids: CASRLFGTSGREAGELFF.